The 3 T cell receptor beta chains below were found in one sample sequenced in a study of cytomegalovirus exposure and HLA in healthy donors. PCR amplification relied on 60 Vbeta primers (plus 13 Jbeta primers). The data were produced by immunoSEQ multiplex PCR, yet TCRdb's version contains in-frame clones alone and is incomplete. The sample yields about 130,000 clones, more than 60% seen once. Material for sequencing was PBMCs. Receptors originate from a woman in her thirties or forties in good health and CMV-seronegative.

The count of this clone is one. This chain connects TRBV6-5 to TRBJ2-5; D may be TRBD1 (5 bases). With the DNA end fitting TRBJ2-7 better, the J assignment may be wrong. Germline V gene data show CDR1 as MNHEY and CDR2 as SVGAGI. CDR3 length: 14 amino acids. As DNA, the CDR3 is TGTGCCAGCAACACAGGAGTCCCCCCCTACGAGCAGTACTTC. This sequence encodes CASNTGVPPYEQYF.

The genes are TRBV2 and TRBJ1-1; the D gene is possibly TRBD1 (6 bases). CDR3 length equals 13 residues. The germline V gene encodes CDR1 SNHLY and CDR2 FYNNEI. Trimming left V 4 bases short and J 8 bases short, with 14 bases between. Here the CDR3 DNA reads TGTGCCAGCAGTGGGATCCCGGGACAAGAAGCTTTCTTT. It translates to CASSGIPGQEAFF.

Remarks on this clone: Other DNA variants within this sample encode the same CDR3. The chain recombines TRBV11-3 with TRBJ2-2; TRBD1 agrees at 8 bases. The CDR3 has 17 residues. Germline V lookup: CDR1 SGHNT, CDR2 YENEEA. Germline trimming cut 3 bases from V and 1 base from J; bases unmatched to any gene: 7. The CDR3 sequence: CASSFSWGQVNTGELFF. DNA for the CDR3: TGTGCCAGCAGCTTCTCGTGGGGACAGGTGAACACCGGGGAGCTGTTTTTT.